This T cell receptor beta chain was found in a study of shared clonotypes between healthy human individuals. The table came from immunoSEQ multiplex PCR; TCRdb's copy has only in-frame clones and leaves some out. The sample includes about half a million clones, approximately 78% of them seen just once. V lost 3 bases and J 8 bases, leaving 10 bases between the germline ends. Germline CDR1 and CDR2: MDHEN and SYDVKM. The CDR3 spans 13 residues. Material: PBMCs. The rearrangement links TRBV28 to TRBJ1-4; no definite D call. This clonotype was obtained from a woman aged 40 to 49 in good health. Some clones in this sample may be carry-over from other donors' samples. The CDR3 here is CASSLGFSEKLFF. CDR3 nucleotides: TGTGCCAGCAGTTTGGGTTTTTCGGAAAAACTGTTTTTT.